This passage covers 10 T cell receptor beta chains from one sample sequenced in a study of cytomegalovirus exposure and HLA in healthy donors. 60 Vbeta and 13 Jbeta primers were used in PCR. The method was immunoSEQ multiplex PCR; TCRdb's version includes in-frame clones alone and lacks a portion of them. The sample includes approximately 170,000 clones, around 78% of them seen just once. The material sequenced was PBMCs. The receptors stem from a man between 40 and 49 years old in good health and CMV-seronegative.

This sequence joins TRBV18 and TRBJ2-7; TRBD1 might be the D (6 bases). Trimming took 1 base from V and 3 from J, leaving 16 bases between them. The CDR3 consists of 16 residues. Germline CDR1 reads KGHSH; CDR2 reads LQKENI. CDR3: CASSPRTAQNGYEQYF. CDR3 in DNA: TGTGCCAGCTCACCACGGACAGCGCAAAATGGCTACGAGCAGTACTTC.

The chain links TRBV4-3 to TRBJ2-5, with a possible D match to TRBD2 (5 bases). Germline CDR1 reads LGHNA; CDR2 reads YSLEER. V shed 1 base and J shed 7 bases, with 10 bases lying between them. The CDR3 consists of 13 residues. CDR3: CASSQVQEVTQYF. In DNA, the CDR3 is TGCGCCAGCAGCCAAGTGCAGGAGGTGACCCAGTACTTC.

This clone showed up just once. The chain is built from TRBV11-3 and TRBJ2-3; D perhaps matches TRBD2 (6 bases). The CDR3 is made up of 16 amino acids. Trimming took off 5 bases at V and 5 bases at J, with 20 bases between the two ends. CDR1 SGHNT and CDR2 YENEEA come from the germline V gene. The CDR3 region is CASSRRLGGGRDTQYF. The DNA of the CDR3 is TGTGCCAGCAGCCGTCGCCTGGGGGGTGGACGAGATACGCAGTATTTT.

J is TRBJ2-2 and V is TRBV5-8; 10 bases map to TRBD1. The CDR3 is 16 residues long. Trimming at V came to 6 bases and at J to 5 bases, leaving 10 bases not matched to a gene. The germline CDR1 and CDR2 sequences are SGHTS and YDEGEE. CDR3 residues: CASNPPGTGVTGELFF. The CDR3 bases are TGTGCCAGCAACCCTCCTGGGACAGGGGTAACCGGGGAGCTGTTTTTT.

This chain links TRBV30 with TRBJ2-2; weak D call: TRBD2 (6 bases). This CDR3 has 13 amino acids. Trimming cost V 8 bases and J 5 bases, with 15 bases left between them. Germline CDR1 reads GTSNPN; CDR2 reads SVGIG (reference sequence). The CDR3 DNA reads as TGTGCCCATAGGGTCGGGGGAACCGGGGAGCTGTTTTTT. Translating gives CAHRVGGTGELFF.

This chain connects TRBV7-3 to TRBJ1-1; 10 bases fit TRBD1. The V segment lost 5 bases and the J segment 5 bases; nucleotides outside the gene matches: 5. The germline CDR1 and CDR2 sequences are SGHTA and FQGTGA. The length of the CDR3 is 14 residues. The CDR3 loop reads CASSAGQGETEAFF. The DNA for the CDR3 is TGTGCCAGCAGCGCCGGACAGGGGGAGACTGAAGCTTTCTTT. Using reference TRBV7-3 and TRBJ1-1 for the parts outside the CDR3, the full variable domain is GAGVSQTPSNKVTEKGKYVELRCDPISGHTALYWYRQSLGQGPEFLIYFQGTGAADDSGLPNDRFFAVRPEGSVSTLKIQRTERGDSAVYLCASSAGQGETEAFFGQGTRLTVV.

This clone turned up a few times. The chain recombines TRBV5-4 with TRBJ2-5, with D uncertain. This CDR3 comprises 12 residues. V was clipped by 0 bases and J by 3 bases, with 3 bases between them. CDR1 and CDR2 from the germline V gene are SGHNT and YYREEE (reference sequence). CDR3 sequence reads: CASSLAEETQYF. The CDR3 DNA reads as TGTGCCAGCAGCTTGGCAGAAGAGACCCAGTACTTC.

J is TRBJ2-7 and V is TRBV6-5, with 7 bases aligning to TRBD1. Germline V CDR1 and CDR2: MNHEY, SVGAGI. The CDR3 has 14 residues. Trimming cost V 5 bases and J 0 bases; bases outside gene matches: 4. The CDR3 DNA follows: TGTGCCAGCAGTCGGACAGGAAGCTCCTACGAGCAGTACGTC. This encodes CASSRTGSSYEQYV.

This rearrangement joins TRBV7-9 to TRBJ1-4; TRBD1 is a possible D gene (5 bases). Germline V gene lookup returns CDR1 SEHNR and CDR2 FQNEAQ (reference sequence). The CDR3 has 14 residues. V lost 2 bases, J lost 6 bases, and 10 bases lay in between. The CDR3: CASSLRQGDEKLFF. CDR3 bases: TGTGCCAGCAGCTTAAGGCAGGGTGATGAAAAACTGTTTTTT.

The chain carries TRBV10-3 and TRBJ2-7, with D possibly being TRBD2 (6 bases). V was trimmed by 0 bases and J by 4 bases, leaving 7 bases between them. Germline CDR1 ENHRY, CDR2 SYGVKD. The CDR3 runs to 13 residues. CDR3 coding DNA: TGTGCCATCAGTGAGTCGGGAGGTTACGAGCAGTACTTC. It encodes CAISESGGYEQYF.